The TCR beta chain described here comes from a study of identical twins. Whole-study results and caveats: There were fewer insertions in abundant cord blood beta clonotypes, but memory repertoires showed no such pattern.

Unique molecular identifiers were present on cDNA, and template switching added a universal primer site. MiXCR, applied by TCRdb to the 5' RACE reads, yields one record per CDR3 protein. The data show about 660,000 distinct CDR3 sequences, more than 6.5% seen once. The V and J ends lost 6 bases and 3 bases respectively, with 21 bases between them. The CDR3 totals 16 residues. Germline-derived CDR1 and CDR2 are SNHLY and FYNNEI. Of note for this clonotype: Its antigen is unknown.

These data also featured in a second study, about yellow fever vaccine responses in identical twins.

This TCR was recovered from a woman aged 18-29 years in good health. V usage is TRBV2 and J usage is TRBJ2-7; D might be TRBD2 (5 bases). Sequenced input: PBMCs. CDR3 amino acids: CASRDSISVRSYEQYF. CDR3 bases: TGTGCCAGCAGGGACTCCATCTCAGTGAGAAGCTACGAGCAGTACTTC.